This T cell receptor (beta chain) was sequenced during a study of blood T cells in healthy people across ages. Across the study: About one barcoded TCR beta cDNA was captured per two T cells.

This clonotype was observed a few times. What it binds is not known. Study-wide points: Roughly linear age-related decline in beta diversity appeared, significant by age around 40.

Together with a sample-barcoded 5' primer, a J-beta primer mix was included in a second PCR lasting about 7 to 12 cycles. TCRdb reprocessed the 5' RACE reads via MiXCR and lists one record per CDR3 protein. The table records some 710,000 distinct CDR3 sequences, 20% to 25% of them present only once. V was shortened by 4 bases and J by 9 bases, with 10 bases between the two germline ends. Germline V gives CDR1 LGHDT, CDR2 YNNKEL (reference sequence). The CDR3 is 11 amino acids. Peripheral blood samples of around 11 milliliters were drawn from each donor. The sequence derives from a man in his sixties or seventies in good health. Material for sequencing was blood. The rearrangement links TRBV3-1 to TRBJ2-7; TRBD2 is a possible D gene (6 bases). The CDR3 sequence: CASSLGEAQYF. The CDR3 bases are TGTGCCAGCAGCCTAGGGGAGGCGCAGTACTTC.